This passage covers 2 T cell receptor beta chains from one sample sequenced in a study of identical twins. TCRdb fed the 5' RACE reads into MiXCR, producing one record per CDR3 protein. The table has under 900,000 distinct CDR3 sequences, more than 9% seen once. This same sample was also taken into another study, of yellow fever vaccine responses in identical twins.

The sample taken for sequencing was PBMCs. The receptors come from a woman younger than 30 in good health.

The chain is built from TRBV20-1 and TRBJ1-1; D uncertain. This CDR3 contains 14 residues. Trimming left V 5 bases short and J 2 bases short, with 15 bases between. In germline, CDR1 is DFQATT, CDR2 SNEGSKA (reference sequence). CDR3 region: CSAGGRVLNTEAFF. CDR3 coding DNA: TGCAGTGCTGGAGGACGGGTTCTTAACACTGAAGCTTTCTTT.

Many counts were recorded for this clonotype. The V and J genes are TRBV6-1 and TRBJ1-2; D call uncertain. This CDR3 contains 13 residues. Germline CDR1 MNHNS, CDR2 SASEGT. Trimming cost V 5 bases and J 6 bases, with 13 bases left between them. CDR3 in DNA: TGTGCCAGCAGTCTGGGTCTAGCAGATGGCTACACCTTC. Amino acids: CASSLGLADGYTF.